The sequence of this T cell receptor beta chain was determined in a study of blood T cell repertoires in COVID-19. The CDR3 is made up of 16 amino acids. V was pared by 1 base and J by 2 bases, with 11 bases between. In germline, CDR1 is SGHTA, CDR2 FQGTGA. Sequencing was performed with immunoSEQ multiplex PCR; in TCRdb, only in-frame clones are kept and a portion is missing. The repertoire holds roughly 210,000 clones, with about 87% as singletons. Sequencing input: peripheral blood. The chain joins TRBV7-3 to TRBJ2-2; TRBD1 might be the D (6 bases). This sequence was found in a man between 65 and 80 years old with acute or convalescent COVID-19. The CDR3 DNA follows: TGTGCCAGCAGCTTAATGACAGGTTCTAACACCGGGGAGCTGTTTTTT. As protein: CASSLMTGSNTGELFF.